Below, 12 T cell receptor beta chains from the same sample are listed, as sequenced in a study of shared clonotypes between healthy human individuals (dated by TCRdb to 2020 to 2021). Library preparation employed the immunoSEQ multiplex PCR assay. Here the immuneACCESS table is served through TCRdb, limited to in-frame sequences with V and J called. Missing clones are a known gap in these copies; in checked studies unresolved V genes cover under half, and the rest lacks a known reason. The sample table shows some 2 million clones, and 90% to 95% are seen once. 0.13% of the sample rests with the top ten. The sample consisted of naive CD4+ T cells sorted from blood. This specimen's cell subset or site label, per the study, means: CD45RA+ positively selected. These receptors all stem from a man younger than 35 in good health.

V is TRBV4-1 and J is TRBJ2-5; 8 nucleotides align to TRBD1. The CDR3 is 14 amino acids. Germline loops: CDR1 MGHRA, CDR2 YSYEKL. Trimming cost V 0 bases and J 9 bases; bases outside gene matches: 6. The CDR3 DNA sequence: TGCGCCAGCAGCCAAGATTCAGGGGGCTGGGCCCAGTACTTC. It codes for CASSQDSGGWAQYF.

This chain connects TRBV25-1 to TRBJ2-1; 8 positions agree with TRBD2. The CDR3 spans 18 residues. V gave up 7 bases and J gave up 4 bases; unmatched junction bases: 18. Germline V gene data show CDR1 as MGHDK and CDR2 as SYGVNS. In nucleotides, the CDR3 is TGTGCCAGCAAGCCGGGGTTCGGGCGGGAGGTAGCGTACAATGAGCAGTTCTTC. This sequence encodes CASKPGFGREVAYNEQFF.

Concerning this clone: The identical CDR3 is also encoded by other nucleotide sequences in the sample. This chain connects TRBV6-5 to TRBJ1-5; D is uncertain. The V end lost 6 bases, the J end lost 3 bases, and 9 bases lay between the germline ends. The CDR3 has 13 amino acids. The V gene's germline CDR1 is MNHEY and CDR2 SVGAGI. The CDR3 bases are TGTGCCAGCAGCCGTGGATCCAATCAGCCCCAGCATTTT. It yields the protein CASSRGSNQPQHF.

This rearrangement joins TRBV28 to TRBJ1-1; D unclear. From germline, CDR1 is MDHEN and CDR2 SYDVKM. The CDR3 contains 13 residues. Trimming pared 6 bases from V and 4 bases from J, leaving 12 bases between. The chain's CDR3 is CASRSSGGTEAFF. CDR3 in DNA: TGTGCCAGCAGGTCGTCGGGCGGCACTGAAGCTTTCTTT. Together with reference TRBV28 and TRBJ1-1, the CDR3 gives the full variable domain: DVKVTQSSRYLVKRTGEKVFLECVQDMDHENMFWYRQDPGLGLRLIYFSYDVKMKEKGDIPEGYSVSREKKERFSLILESASTNQTSMYLCASRSSGGTEAFFGQGTRLTVV.

V gene TRBV5-1 combines with J gene TRBJ2-3, with a weak D call TRBD1 (6 bases). V was trimmed by 4 bases and J by 5 bases, leaving 8 bases between them. The CDR3 has 12 amino acids. In germline, CDR1 is SGHRS, CDR2 YFSETQ. DNA of the CDR3: TGCGCCAGCAGCCGAGGGGGAGATACGCAGTATTTT. Translated, it gives CASSRGGDTQYF. The full variable domain, with the rest looked up from reference TRBV5-1 and TRBJ2-3, is KAGVTQTPRYLIKTRGQQVTLSCSPISGHRSVSWYQQTPGQGLQFLFEYFSETQRNKGNFPGRFSGRQFSNSRSEMNVSTLELGDSALYLCASSRGGDTQYFGPGTRLTVL.

The J gene is TRBJ2-3, the V gene TRBV5-1; TRBD2 agrees at 7 bases. The CDR3 runs 15 residues. Germline loops: CDR1 SGHRS, CDR2 YFSETQ. V lost 3 bases to trimming and J lost 2 bases; unmatched junction nucleotides: 6. This chain's CDR3 is CASSSQSGATDTQYF. CDR3 in DNA: TGCGCCAGCAGCTCCCAGAGCGGGGCCACAGATACGCAGTATTTT. Filled out from reference TRBV5-1 and TRBJ2-3, the complete variable domain reads KAGVTQTPRYLIKTRGQQVTLSCSPISGHRSVSWYQQTPGQGLQFLFEYFSETQRNKGNFPGRFSGRQFSNSRSEMNVSTLELGDSALYLCASSSQSGATDTQYFGPGTRLTVL.

This clone appeared once. The rearrangement links TRBV30 to TRBJ2-2; 16 nucleotides match TRBD2. Trimming removed 3 bases from V and 5 bases from J; junction bases left unmatched: 9. CDR3 size: 18 residues. CDR1 is GTSNPN and CDR2 is SVGIG in the germline V gene (reference sequence). The CDR3 here is CAWRDPGLAGGRTGELFF. CDR3 DNA sequence: TGTGCCTGGAGAGACCCGGGACTAGCGGGGGGGCGGACCGGGGAGCTGTTTTTT.

The genes are TRBV19 and TRBJ2-1; 8 nucleotides agree with TRBD2. The J segment lost 3 bases and the V segment lost 5 bases, leaving 6 bases of the junction unmatched. The CDR3 sequence is 15 residues long. In germline, CDR1 is LNHDA, CDR2 SQIVND (reference sequence). CDR3 DNA sequence: TGTGCCAGTAGTTCAGAGGGACTAGACTACAATGAGCAGTTCTTC. Translating gives CASSSEGLDYNEQFF.

The chain couples TRBV6-5 to TRBJ2-6; the D is unclear. With 5 bases removed from V and 3 bases from J, the gap between germline ends came to 11 bases. Per the germline V gene, CDR1 is MNHEY and CDR2 is SVGAGI. There are 15 residues in the CDR3. In nucleotides, the CDR3 is TGTGCCAGCAGTACCCGAATCGGTGGGGCCAACGTCCTGACTTTC. Residues: CASSTRIGGANVLTF.

The chain has TRBV10-2 and TRBJ1-1; 12 bases are shared with TRBD1. V trimming: 4 bases; J trimming: 5 bases; junction bases outside the gene matches: 17. The CDR3 contains 19 residues. CDR1 and CDR2 (germline): WSHSY, SAAADI. The CDR3 is CASSVARGTGGPWGTEAFF. The CDR3 bases are TGCGCCAGCAGTGTGGCACGAGGGACAGGGGGCCCTTGGGGGACTGAAGCTTTCTTT.

This chain uses TRBV7-8 with TRBJ1-6; maybe TRBD1 (6 bases). The V and J ends lost 0 bases and 7 bases respectively, with 13 bases between them. Germline-derived CDR1 and CDR2 are SGHVS and FQNEAQ. This CDR3 comprises 16 residues. The CDR3 bases are TGTGCCAGCAGCTTAGCTATTGGAGGGGGAAATTCACCCCTCCACTTT. Translating it yields CASSLAIGGGNSPLHF.

The chain combines TRBV10-3 with TRBJ2-7; D uncertain. This CDR3 is 16 amino acids long. Germline lookup yields CDR1 ENHRY and CDR2 SYGVKD. V lost 2 bases, J lost 7 bases, and 21 bases lay in between. CDR3: CAISEGSALIKVEQYF. DNA for the CDR3: TGTGCCATCAGTGAGGGGTCAGCACTGATCAAAGTGGAGCAGTACTTC.